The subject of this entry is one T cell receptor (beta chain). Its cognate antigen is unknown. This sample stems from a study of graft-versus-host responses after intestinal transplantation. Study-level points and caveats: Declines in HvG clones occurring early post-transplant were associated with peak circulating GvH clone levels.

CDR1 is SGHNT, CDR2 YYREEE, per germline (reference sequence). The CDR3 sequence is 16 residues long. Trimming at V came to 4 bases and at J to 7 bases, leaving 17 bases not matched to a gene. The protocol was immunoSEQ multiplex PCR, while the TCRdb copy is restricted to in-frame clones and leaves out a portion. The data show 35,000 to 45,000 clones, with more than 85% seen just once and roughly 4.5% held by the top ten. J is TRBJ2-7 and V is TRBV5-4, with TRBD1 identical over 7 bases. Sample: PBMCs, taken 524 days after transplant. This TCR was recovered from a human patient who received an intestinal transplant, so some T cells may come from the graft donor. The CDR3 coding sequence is TGTGCCAGCAGCCGAGGTAAAGGGGGCGCCTCGGGGGAGCAGTACTTC. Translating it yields CASSRGKGGASGEQYF.